This T cell receptor beta chain was recovered during a study of blood T cell repertoires in COVID-19. Across the whole study: T cells, B-cell-depleted T cells, or PBMCs supplied cDNA or gDNA.

This clone appeared once. Germline CDR1 reads SGHNT; CDR2 reads YYREEE (reference sequence). The CDR3 is made up of 16 amino acids. Trimming removed 7 bases from V and 1 base from J; junction bases left unmatched: 10. The authors' processing: Estimation of nucleated cell counts relied on the amplification of reference gene primers. Profiled with immunoSEQ multiplex PCR; TCRdb holds only in-frame clones, not every one. The V and J calls and clone size are taken from that table; D and trimming were inferred from the DNA. The data show some 200,000 clones, 65% to 90% seen once. The J gene is TRBJ2-5, the V gene TRBV5-4; 10 bases are a match to TRBD2. This receptor was taken from a woman in her 70s with COVID-19, enrolled during active disease. Sequences were obtained from peripheral blood. This chain's CDR3 is CASRGQREGIQETQYF. The CDR3 DNA sequence: TGTGCCAGCCGGGGGCAGCGGGAGGGAATCCAAGAGACCCAGTACTTC. Supplemented by reference TRBV5-4 and TRBJ2-5, the full variable domain reads ETGVTQSPTHLIKTRGQQVTLRCSSQSGHNTVSWYQQALGQGPQFIFQYYREEENGRGNFPPRFSGLQFPNYSSELNVNALELDDSALYLCASRGQREGIQETQYFGPGTRLLVL.